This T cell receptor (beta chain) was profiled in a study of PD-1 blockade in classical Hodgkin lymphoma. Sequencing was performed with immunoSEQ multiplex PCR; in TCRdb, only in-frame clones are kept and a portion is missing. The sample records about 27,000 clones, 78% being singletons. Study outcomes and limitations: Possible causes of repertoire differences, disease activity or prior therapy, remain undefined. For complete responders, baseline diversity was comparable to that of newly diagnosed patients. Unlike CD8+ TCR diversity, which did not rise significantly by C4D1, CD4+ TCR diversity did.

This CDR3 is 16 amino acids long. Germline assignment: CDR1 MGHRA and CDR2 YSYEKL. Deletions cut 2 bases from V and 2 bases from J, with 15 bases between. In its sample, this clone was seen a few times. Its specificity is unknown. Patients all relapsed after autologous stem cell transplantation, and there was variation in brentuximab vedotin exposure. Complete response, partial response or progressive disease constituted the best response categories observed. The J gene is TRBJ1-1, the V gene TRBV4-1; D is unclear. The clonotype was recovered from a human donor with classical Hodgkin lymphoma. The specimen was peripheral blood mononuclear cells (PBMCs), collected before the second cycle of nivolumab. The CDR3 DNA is TGCGCCAGCAGCCAACCCCAGACCGACCAAAACACTGAAGCTTTCTTT. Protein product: CASSQPQTDQNTEAFF.